Below, 3 T cell receptor beta chains from the same sample are listed, as sequenced in a study of T cells in Graves' hyperthyroidism and ophthalmopathy. There were TCR beta CDR3 regions amplified from RNA transcripts. Researchers ran a first-round RT-PCR on the TCR CDR3 using the HTBI primer set. MiXCR was run by TCRdb on the multiplex PCR reads, yielding one entry per CDR3 protein. The sample records around 250,000 distinct CDR3 sequences, approximately 15% being singletons. Sequencing was performed on blood. These receptors were taken from a woman between 40 and 50 years old with Graves' hyperthyroidism that later progressed to Graves' ophthalmopathy.

This clonotype was seen at least ten times. The chain has TRBV5-6 and TRBJ1-6; a weak D match, TRBD1 (5 bases). The CDR3 is 18 amino acids. Germline-derived CDR1 and CDR2 are SGHDT and YYEEEE. V was pared by 1 base and J by 0 bases, with 14 bases between. CDR3 sequence: CASSLWGRFSSYNSPLHF. The CDR3 region has the DNA TGTGCCAGCAGCTTGTGGGGACGGTTTAGCTCCTATAATTCACCCCTCCACTTT.

This clonotype was detected ten times or more. The chain joins TRBV20-1 to TRBJ2-1, with D unresolved. V was shortened by 0 bases and J by 15 bases, with 15 bases between the two germline ends. The CDR3 covers 12 residues. Germline CDR1 reads DFQATT; CDR2 reads SNEGSKA (reference sequence). CDR3 nucleotide sequence: TGCAGTGCTAGAGACGTCCGAAAGGCCCCGTTCTTC. This gives the protein CSARDVRKAPFF.

This clonotype was recorded many times. The rearrangement joins TRBV12-3 or TRBV12-4 to TRBJ1-1; D uncertain. There are 11 residues in the CDR3. V lost 7 bases, J lost 6 bases, and 9 bases lay in between. CDR3 coding DNA: TGTGCCAGCACCCGGCACCCTGAAGCTTTCTTT. Translation: CASTRHPEAFF.